The rows below give T cell receptor beta chains drawn from one sample of a study of blood T cells in healthy people across ages. TCRdb reanalysed the 5' RACE reads using MiXCR and keeps one entry per CDR3 protein. Of some 1.4 million distinct CDR3 sequences in the sample, around 42% were seen once. The sequenced sample consisted of blood. Source of these receptors: a woman younger than 30 in good health. The CDR3 runs from the conserved cysteine through the conserved F or W. A D gene is named only where the DNA matches it firmly. Only part of the rows carry a size: once, few, many, or a class if the clone is expanded.

TRBD2,NA,TRBJ2-7,TRBV7-2,TGTGCCAGCAGCTTAGCATCAACTAGCGGGAGATCCTACAATGAGCAGTACTTC,CASSLASTSGRSYNEQYF
NA,NA,TRBJ1-1,TRBV7-8,TGTGCCAGCAGTTTCTACGAGGATATGAACACTGAAGCTTTCTTT,CASSFYEDMNTEAFF
NA,NA,TRBJ1-1,TRBV4-1,TGCGCCAGCAGCACTACTTTTGCAGTTATCATCACTGAAGCTTTCTTT,CASSTTFAVIITEAFF
NA,few,TRBJ2-5,TRBV6-5,TGTGCCAGCAGTTACTCCCAAACCGGCGGGCGAGAGACCCAGTACTTC,CASSYSQTGGRETQYF
NA,few,TRBJ2-3,TRBV11-2,TGTGCCAGCAGCCGACTGACAGGTTACACAGATACGCAGTATTTT,CASSRLTGYTDTQYF
NA,NA,TRBJ1-1,TRBV29-1,TGCAGCGTTGAAGTGCAAGGGCAAGGCACTGAAGCTTTCTTT,CSVEVQGQGTEAFF
TRBD2,once,TRBJ2-1,TRBV10-3,TGTGCCATCACTGGACTAGCGGGCAATGAGCAGTTCTTC,CAITGLAGNEQFF
NA,NA,TRBJ2-1,TRBV20-1,TGCAGTGCTGGGGGGGTCGCGGGACATAAAGGGGATGAGCAGTTCTTC,CSAGGVAGHKGDEQFF
TRBD1,few,TRBJ2-7,TRBV7-9,TGTGCCAGCAGCTCCGGGACAGGGGGTTTCCTTCAGTACTTC,CASSSGTGGFLQYF
TRBD2,NA,TRBJ2-4,TRBV20-1,TGCAGTGCGCCACTAGCGGGAGGGCGAAGAGCCAAAAACATTCAGTACTTC,CSAPLAGGRRAKNIQYF
NA,NA,TRBJ2-5,TRBV3-1,TGTGCCAGCAGCCGATGGACAGCTTCCCAAGAGACCCAGTACTTC,CASSRWTASQETQYF
TRBD2,NA,TRBJ2-7,TRBV7-2,TGTGCCAGCAGCTTAGTGGGGCTAGCGGGGGGGCTTGGTAGATACGAGCAGTACTTC,CASSLVGLAGGLGRYEQYF
TRBD1,NA,TRBJ2-7,TRBV5-1,TGCGCCAGCAGCGCCTGGACAGGTAACTCCTACGAGCAGTACTTC,CASSAWTGNSYEQYF
NA,NA,TRBJ2-2,TRBV3-1,TGTGCCACAAGACGGCGGACCGGGGAGCTGTTTTTT,CATRRRTGELFF
TRBD2,NA,TRBJ2-1,TRBV10-1,TGCGCCAGCATGGGGGGGAAGTCAGGCGCGAGCTCCTACAATGAGCAGTTCTTC,CASMGGKSGASSYNEQFF
NA,few,TRBJ2-3,TRBV3-1,TGTGCCAGCAGCCCCTATGGGGGACGAGATACGCAGTATTTT,CASSPYGGRDTQYF
NA,NA,TRBJ2-7,TRBV12-3/TRBV12-4,TGTGCCAGCAGTGCCCCCGCCTACCATGAGCAGTACTTC,CASSAPAYHEQYF
NA,many,TRBJ2-3,TRBV4-1,TGCGCCAGCAGCCAAGGGGGCGGGTTAGATACGCAGTATTTT,CASSQGGGLDTQYF
TRBD2,many,TRBJ2-1,TRBV5-1,TGCGCCAGCAGCTTTGGTCGGGAGCGGGGAAATGAGCAGTTCTTC,CASSFGRERGNEQFF
NA,NA,TRBJ1-2,TRBV5-1,TGCGCCAGTACTTGGACGGGAGGAGCTAACTATGGCTACACCTTC,CASTWTGGANYGYTF
TRBD1,NA,TRBJ1-4,TRBV5-1,TGCGCCAGCAGCTTTACAGGGGGCGGTGAAAAACTGTTTTTT,CASSFTGGGEKLFF
TRBD1,NA,TRBJ1-1,TRBV6-5,TGTGCCAGCAGTACTCGCCCGCGGACAGGGGCTGAAGCTTTCTTT,CASSTRPRTGAEAFF
NA,NA,TRBJ1-2,TRBV27,TGTGCCAGCAGCGAAGTCCCTAACTATGGCTACACCTTC,CASSEVPNYGYTF
NA,few,TRBJ2-3,TRBV20-1,TGCAGTGCTAGAGATCTCGGGGGCATCACAGATACGCAGTATTTT,CSARDLGGITDTQYF
NA,NA,TRBJ2-7,TRBV4-1,TGCGCCAGCAGCCAGAGGACGCTAAGCTACGAGCAGTACTTC,CASSQRTLSYEQYF
NA,few,TRBJ1-2,TRBV6-6,TGTGCCAGCAGCCAACCCCACACCAACGGGGGTGGCTACACCTTC,CASSQPHTNGGGYTF
NA,NA,TRBJ1-4,TRBV21-1,TGTGCCAGCAGCAAAGAGGGGGTAGAAAAACTGTTTTTT,CASSKEGVEKLFF
NA,NA,TRBJ2-3,TRBV6-6,TGTGCCAGCAGCAAGGACAGATCCACAGATACGCAGTATTTT,CASSKDRSTDTQYF
TRBD1,once,TRBJ2-1,TRBV12-3/TRBV12-4,TGTGCCAGCAGTACCCATTGGACAGGGAGCTCCTACAATGAGCAGTTCTTC,CASSTHWTGSSYNEQFF
NA,NA,TRBJ1-3,TRBV6-5,TGTGCCAGCAGTTACTCGAGAGGGCCGGGAAACACCATATATTTT,CASSYSRGPGNTIYF
TRBD2,few,TRBJ2-1,TRBV27,TGTGCCAGCAGTCCACTAGCGGGGGGGCACGGGTACGATGAGCAGTTCTTC,CASSPLAGGHGYDEQFF
NA,many,TRBJ1-6,TRBV7-9,TGTGCCAGCAGCTTAGAGGGCTCACCCCTCCACTTT,CASSLEGSPLHF
NA,NA,TRBJ2-7,TRBV20-1,TGCAGTGCTTTTCGGGGATTGAATGAGCAGTACTTC,CSAFRGLNEQYF
NA,NA,TRBJ1-4,TRBV7-9,TGTGCCAGCAGCCCAACAGGGTTGGATGAAAAACTGTTTTTT,CASSPTGLDEKLFF
NA,NA,TRBJ2-4,TRBV12-3/TRBV12-4,TGTGCCAGCAGCGACGCAAACCAACAGGGTCGGAGCATTCAGTACTTC,CASSDANQQGRSIQYF
TRBD2,NA,TRBJ2-1,TRBV25-1,TGTGCCAGCAGTGAAGTGGCGGGAGGGGCCCATGAGCAGTTCTTC,CASSEVAGGAHEQFF
TRBD1,NA,TRBJ1-2,TRBV27,TGTGCCAGCAGTCAAGGACAGGGGGGTGTCGGCTACACCTTC,CASSQGQGGVGYTF
TRBD2,few,TRBJ2-1,TRBV24-1,TGTGCCACCAGTGATTTCTCGCTAGCGGGCAATGAGCAGTTCTTC,CATSDFSLAGNEQFF
NA,few,TRBJ2-1,TRBV6-1,TGTGCCATCCGAGGCACCTCCTACAATGAGCAGTTCTTC,CAIRGTSYNEQFF
TRBD2,few,TRBJ2-7,TRBV4-1,TGCGCCACAAAGGGTGAGCTAGCGGGAGGGGGATACGAGCAGTACTTC,CATKGELAGGGYEQYF
TRBD2,NA,TRBJ2-1,TRBV3-1,TGTGCCAGCAGCCAAGTATTGGGACTAGCGGGGGGGGAGCAGTTCTTC,CASSQVLGLAGGEQFF
NA,NA,TRBJ2-1,TRBV7-7,TGTGCTAGCAGCCCGCTCGGCAGTGTCTCCTACAATGAGCAGTTCTTC,CASSPLGSVSYNEQFF
NA,NA,TRBJ1-6,TRBV20-1,TGCAGTGCTCACTCCCCCGGGACCCTAATCCGAAGTTCACCCCTCCACTTT,CSAHSPGTLIRSSPLHF
TRBD2,NA,TRBJ2-1,TRBV6-1,TGTGCCAGCAGTGAAGGACTAGCGGGTGATTACAATGAGCAGTTCTTC,CASSEGLAGDYNEQFF
NA,few,TRBJ2-1,TRBV20-1,TGCAGTGTCATAGGAAGGTGGCTGGTATACAATGAGCAGTTCTTC,CSVIGRWLVYNEQFF
TRBD2,few,TRBJ2-5,TRBV7-8,TGTGCCAGCAGCTCCCAGCCTAGCGGGGGAAAACTTGAGACCCAGTACTTC,CASSSQPSGGKLETQYF
TRBD2,NA,TRBJ2-1,TRBV18,TGTGCCAGCTCACCGTCCGTGACGGGGGGACGCAATGAGCAGTTCTTC,CASSPSVTGGRNEQFF
TRBD1,many,TRBJ2-1,TRBV20-1,TGCAGTGCCCGACAGGGCTTGAATGAGCAGTTCTTC,CSARQGLNEQFF